The 23 T cell receptor beta chains given below trace back to one sample, sequenced in a study of blood T cells in healthy people across ages. The use of a sample-barcoded 5' primer and a J-beta primer mix characterized a second PCR of roughly 7 to 12 cycles. TCRdb analysed the 5' RACE reads with MiXCR anew, one entry per CDR3 protein. The sample consists of 1.4 million or so distinct CDR3 sequences, 40% to 45% of them appearing once. Sequenced material: blood. These receptor sequences come from a woman aged 18-29 years in good health.

V is TRBV7-2 and J is TRBJ2-2; D remains ambiguous. Trimming removed 0 bases from V and 4 bases from J, with 9 bases in between. Germline CDR1 reads SGHTA; CDR2 reads FQGNSA. The CDR3 has 15 amino acids. The chain's CDR3 is CASSLAARATGELFF. DNA of the CDR3: TGTGCCAGCAGCTTAGCGGCCCGGGCCACCGGGGAGCTGTTTTTT.

The chain couples TRBV4-3 to TRBJ2-7, with TRBD1 as a possible D gene (5 bases). The CDR3 has 16 residues. The germline CDR1 and CDR2 sequences are LGHNA and YSLEER. V lost 0 bases, J lost 2 bases, and 14 bases lay in between. The CDR3 DNA reads TGCGCCAGCAGCCAAGAGTTCCCTCAGGGCCCCTACGAGCAGTACTTC. Its protein product is CASSQEFPQGPYEQYF.

As for this clonotype: It is likely a read error, because the conserved phenylalanine at the end of the CDR3 is missing. This rearrangement joins TRBV12-3 or TRBV12-4 to TRBJ2-5; D is possibly TRBD1 or TRBD2 (6 bases each). The CDR3 consists of 14 residues. The V gene lost 6 bases and the J gene lost 1 base, with 12 bases spanning the gap. The CDR3 reads CASSVGGLQETQYY. CDR3 DNA: TGTGCCAGCAGCGTAGGGGGACTCCAAGAGACCCAGTACTAC.

V is TRBV29-1 and J is TRBJ2-7; D remains unclear. The CDR3 totals 13 residues. V dropped 4 bases and J dropped 7 bases, with 17 bases sitting between them. CDR1 and CDR2 from the germline V gene are SQVTM and ANQGSEA. The CDR3 bases are TGCAGCGTTGCCTCAAGATTCTACGAGGAGCAGTACTTC. This sequence encodes CSVASRFYEEQYF.

This clonotype was seen a handful of times. This rearrangement joins TRBV3-1 to TRBJ2-1, with 13 bases that match TRBD2. Losses at the gene ends were 4 bases for V and 9 bases for J; bases not matched to a gene: 12. This CDR3 spans 17 amino acids. Germline V gene data show CDR1 as LGHDT and CDR2 as YNNKEL (reference sequence). Here the CDR3 DNA reads TGTGCCAGCAGCCGGACAGGACTAGCGGGGGTCGGGAGTGAGCAGTTCTTC. It is translated as CASSRTGLAGVGSEQFF.

A note on this clonotype: A read error may produce the germline difference seen at one junction end. This sequence joins TRBV6-5 and TRBJ2-6; D perhaps matches TRBD1 (6 bases). Germline V gene data show CDR1 as MNHEY and CDR2 as SVGAGI. The CDR3 length is 17 residues. CDR3 loop: CASSYRLQVAGADVLTF. The DNA for the CDR3 is TGTGCCAGCAGTTACCGACTACAGGTAGCAGGGGCCGACGTCCTGACTTTC.

This sequence joins TRBV15 and TRBJ1-6; the D is unclear. CDR3 size: 13 residues. Germline V CDR1 and CDR2: LNHNV, YYDKDF (reference sequence). Trimming removed 0 bases at V and 9 bases at J, with 6 bases between. The DNA of the CDR3 is TGTGCCACCAGCAGAGATAATGGTTCACCCCTCCACTTT. This translates into CATSRDNGSPLHF.

The rearrangement joins TRBV13 to TRBJ1-2, with a possible D match to TRBD1 (6 bases). This CDR3 has 15 amino acids. V lost 5 bases and J 0 bases, leaving 13 bases between the germline ends. Germline V gives CDR1 PRHDT, CDR2 FYEKMQ (reference sequence). CDR3 bases: TGTGCCAGCAGCCCGGATACAGGGACTAACTATGGCTACACCTTC. Translating it yields CASSPDTGTNYGYTF. The variable domain in full, completed from reference TRBV13 and TRBJ1-2, reads AAGVIQSPRHLIKEKRETATLKCYPIPRHDTVYWYQQGPGQDPQFLISFYEKMQSDKGSIPDRFSAQQFSDYHSELNMSSLELGDSALYFCASSPDTGTNYGYTFGSGTRLTVV.

This clonotype was counted between two and nine times. J is TRBJ1-4 and V is TRBV7-9, with 9 positions matching TRBD1. The CDR3 extends over 16 amino acids. V was pared by 1 base and J by 7 bases, with 7 bases of the junction left unmatched. The germline CDR1 and CDR2 sequences are SEHNR and FQNEAQ (reference sequence). DNA of the CDR3: TGTGCCAGCAGCTTAGGGTTCCGGACAGGGGTTGAAAAACTGTTTTTT. Protein: CASSLGFRTGVEKLFF.

Concerning this clonotype itself: The junction differs from germline at one of its ends, possibly a read error. The chain couples TRBV27 to TRBJ2-3, with D uncertain. CDR1 MNHEY and CDR2 SMNVEV come from the germline V gene (reference sequence). This CDR3 has 13 residues. This chain's CDR3 is CTSSHTDTDTQYF. The CDR3 DNA reads as TGTACCAGCAGCCATACCGACACAGATACGCAGTATTTT.

This rearrangement joins TRBV29-1 to TRBJ1-1; unclear D gene. The germline gives CDR1 SQVTM, CDR2 ANQGSEA. Trimming cost V 6 bases and J 0 bases, with 11 bases left between them. The CDR3 totals 13 residues. The DNA for the CDR3 is TGCAGCGTCATCAGTCTCTTGAACACTGAAGCTTTCTTT. It encodes CSVISLLNTEAFF.

This chain uses TRBV5-1 with TRBJ1-1; D is ambiguous. Deletions cut 2 bases from V and 1 base from J, with 12 bases between. The CDR3 sequence is 15 residues long. The germline gives CDR1 SGHRS, CDR2 YFSETQ. CDR3 region: CASSFEGRGNTEAFF. In DNA, the CDR3 is TGCGCCAGCAGCTTTGAGGGCCGAGGGAACACTGAAGCTTTCTTT.

This chain uses TRBV4-3 with TRBJ2-5, with TRBD2 as a possible D gene (6 bases). The V and J ends lost 1 base and 11 bases respectively, with 17 bases between them. This CDR3 is 14 amino acids long. Germline V gene sequence: CDR1 LGHNA, CDR2 YSLEER. The CDR3 DNA follows: TGCGCCAGCAGCCAAGTTTACGGGAGTAGTGAGCAGTACTTC. It encodes CASSQVYGSSEQYF.

This clonotype turned up a few times. The genes are TRBV5-1 and TRBJ2-5; tentatively, D is TRBD1 or TRBD2 (6 bases each). CDR3 length equals 14 residues. Germline CDR1 reads SGHRS; CDR2 reads YFSETQ. V lost 5 bases and J lost 11, with 22 bases in between. CDR3 sequence (DNA): TGCGCCAGCAGTGGGGGGCAGACGTACAATGAGCAGTACTTC. Protein: CASSGGQTYNEQYF.

The chain joins TRBV5-1 to TRBJ2-1; D could derive from TRBD1 or TRBD2 (6 bases each). V gave up 3 bases and J gave up 6 bases, with 16 bases separating them. The CDR3 is 15 residues long. CDR1 and CDR2 (germline): SGHRS, YFSETQ. CDR3 sequence: CASSWYWGAVNEQFF. The CDR3 bases are TGCGCCAGCAGCTGGTATTGGGGGGCCGTCAATGAGCAGTTCTTC.

This chain joins TRBV5-1 and TRBJ2-7, with D perhaps matching TRBD1 (6 bases). From germline, CDR1 is SGHRS and CDR2 YFSETQ. V was clipped by 4 bases and J by 3 bases, with 23 bases between them. The CDR3 contains 17 residues. The CDR3 reads CASSLQPGQTSNYEQYF. CDR3 bases: TGCGCCAGCAGCCTCCAACCCGGACAGACTTCTAACTACGAGCAGTACTTC. Full variable domain (missing parts from reference TRBV5-1 and TRBJ2-7): KAGVTQTPRYLIKTRGQQVTLSCSPISGHRSVSWYQQTPGQGLQFLFEYFSETQRNKGNFPGRFSGRQFSNSRSEMNVSTLELGDSALYLCASSLQPGQTSNYEQYFGPGTRLTVT.

This sequence joins TRBV3-1 and TRBJ2-1, with TRBD2 matching over 7 bases. CDR1 and CDR2 from the germline V gene are LGHDT and YNNKEL (reference sequence). This CDR3 is built from 17 residues. The junction had 10 bases not matched to a gene; V was cut back by 4 bases and J by 1 base. The CDR3 region is CASSPIGRASSYNEQFF. The CDR3 nucleotides are TGTGCCAGCAGCCCAATTGGGAGGGCCTCATCCTACAATGAGCAGTTCTTC.

V is TRBV7-9 and J is TRBJ1-1; D not certain. V lost 5 bases to trimming and J lost 6 bases, with 13 bases between them. The CDR3 loop spans 13 amino acids. The germline V gene has CDR1 SEHNR and CDR2 FQNEAQ (reference sequence). Here the CDR3 DNA reads TGTGCCAGCAGCCCGCCGGCGAGTGCTGAAGCTTTCTTT. It yields the protein CASSPPASAEAFF.

This chain links TRBV28 with TRBJ2-7, with 7 bases aligning to TRBD2. This CDR3 spans 15 amino acids. Trimming cost V 3 bases and J 4 bases; bases outside gene matches: 9. Germline loops: CDR1 MDHEN, CDR2 SYDVKM. CDR3 sequence: CASSFFGGGSYEQYF. The CDR3 nucleotides read TGTGCCAGCAGTTTCTTCGGGGGAGGGTCTTACGAGCAGTACTTC.

The chain uses TRBV28 and TRBJ2-3; TRBD2 matches at 10 bases. Trimming cost V 6 bases and J 5 bases; bases outside gene matches: 5. The CDR3 consists of 14 residues. Germline lookup yields CDR1 MDHEN and CDR2 SYDVKM. CDR3: CASRPGLAKDTQYF. The CDR3 DNA reads as TGTGCCAGCAGGCCGGGACTAGCGAAAGATACGCAGTATTTT. Full variable domain (remainder filled in from reference TRBV28 and TRBJ2-3): DVKVTQSSRYLVKRTGEKVFLECVQDMDHENMFWYRQDPGLGLRLIYFSYDVKMKEKGDIPEGYSVSREKKERFSLILESASTNQTSMYLCASRPGLAKDTQYFGPGTRLTVL.

The V gene is TRBV4-1, the J gene TRBJ2-7, with 7 nucleotides matching TRBD1. Trimming took 2 bases from V and 3 from J; bases not matched to a gene: 10. Germline V gives CDR1 MGHRA, CDR2 YSYEKL. The CDR3 consists of 16 residues. This chain's CDR3 is CASSQFLQGSGYEQYF. CDR3 nucleotide sequence: TGCGCCAGCAGCCAATTCCTACAGGGGTCTGGCTACGAGCAGTACTTC.

The gene calls are TRBV11-2 and TRBJ2-3, with D possibly being TRBD2 (5 bases). Trimming removed 4 bases at V and 2 bases at J, with 25 bases between. The germline V gene encodes CDR1 SGHAT and CDR2 FQNNGV. The CDR3 sequence is 19 residues long. CDR3 coding DNA: TGTGCCAGCAGCTCATACCGCACTCAACGAGGCGGGTTCACAGATACGCAGTATTTT. This translates into CASSSYRTQRGGFTDTQYF.

The genes are TRBV12-3 or TRBV12-4 and TRBJ2-5; D perhaps matches TRBD2 (5 bases). The end of the DNA is better explained by TRBJ2-4, so the J call may be wrong. The CDR3 has 15 amino acids. CDR3 coding DNA: TGTGCCAGCGGGCAAGAGGGAGTTGGCAAAAACATTCAGTACTTC. Translation: CASGQEGVGKNIQYF.